Below, 5 T cell receptor beta chains from the same sample are listed, as sequenced in a study of T-cell reconstitution after alpha-beta-depleted transplantation in children. Preparation of the TCRbeta library used unique molecular identifiers. TCRdb independently ran MiXCR on the PCR reads; one entry per CDR3 protein. The sample records over 550,000 distinct CDR3 sequences, roughly 10% being singletons. The specimen comprised PBMCs from the stem cell graft donor, sampled from the stem cell graft. These receptors all stem from a human donor who donated a stem cell graft to a child with acute myeloid leukemia.

At least ten counts were recorded for this clonotype. In DNA form, the CDR3 reads TGTGCCAGCAGTCCCTTAGCGGGAGGGGCCAACGTCCTGACTTTC. It encodes CASSPLAGGANVLTF. The chain has TRBV27 and TRBJ2-6, with 8 bases matching TRBD2. Germline assignment: CDR1 MNHEY and CDR2 SMNVEV (reference sequence). The CDR3 consists of 15 residues. The junction had 4 bases not matched to a gene; V was cut back by 5 bases and J by 4 bases.

The chain has TRBV7-3 and TRBJ2-5; 9 nucleotides line up with TRBD2. Trimming took 3 bases from V and 4 from J; bases not matched to a gene: 12. The CDR3 is 17 residues long. Germline CDR1 SGHTA, CDR2 FQGTGA. CDR3 amino acids: CASSFSGSGVGGETQYF. CDR3 coding DNA: TGTGCCAGCAGCTTTAGCGGGAGTGGAGTAGGAGGAGAGACCCAGTACTTC.

This clonotype has more than one count but fewer than ten. This sequence joins TRBV20-1 and TRBJ1-2; D gene ambiguous. The CDR3 sequence is 13 residues long. The germline gives CDR1 DFQATT, CDR2 SNEGSKA (reference sequence). Deletions cut 3 bases from V and 0 bases from J, with 8 bases between. DNA of the CDR3: TGCAGTGCTAGGGGCAGGACTAACTATGGCTACACCTTC. Translation: CSARGRTNYGYTF.

Ten or more counts support this clonotype. The rearrangement links TRBV5-1 to TRBJ2-1; 9 bases map to TRBD1. Germline CDR1 SGHRS, CDR2 YFSETQ. CDR3 length equals 13 residues. V shed 4 bases, J shed 9 bases, and the junction held 5 bases outside the gene matches. For the CDR3, the DNA is TGCGCCAGCAGCACTGTACAGGGGGCTGAGCAGTTCTTC. Residues: CASSTVQGAEQFF.

This clonotype was observed many times. The chain uses TRBV12-3 or TRBV12-4 and TRBJ2-3; 10 bases are shared with TRBD2. Trimming at V came to 3 bases and at J to 6 bases, leaving 3 bases not matched to a gene. The CDR3 runs to 14 residues. The chain's CDR3 is CASSLGSGRDTQYF. Here the CDR3 DNA reads TGTGCCAGCAGTTTGGGTAGCGGGAGGGATACGCAGTATTTT.